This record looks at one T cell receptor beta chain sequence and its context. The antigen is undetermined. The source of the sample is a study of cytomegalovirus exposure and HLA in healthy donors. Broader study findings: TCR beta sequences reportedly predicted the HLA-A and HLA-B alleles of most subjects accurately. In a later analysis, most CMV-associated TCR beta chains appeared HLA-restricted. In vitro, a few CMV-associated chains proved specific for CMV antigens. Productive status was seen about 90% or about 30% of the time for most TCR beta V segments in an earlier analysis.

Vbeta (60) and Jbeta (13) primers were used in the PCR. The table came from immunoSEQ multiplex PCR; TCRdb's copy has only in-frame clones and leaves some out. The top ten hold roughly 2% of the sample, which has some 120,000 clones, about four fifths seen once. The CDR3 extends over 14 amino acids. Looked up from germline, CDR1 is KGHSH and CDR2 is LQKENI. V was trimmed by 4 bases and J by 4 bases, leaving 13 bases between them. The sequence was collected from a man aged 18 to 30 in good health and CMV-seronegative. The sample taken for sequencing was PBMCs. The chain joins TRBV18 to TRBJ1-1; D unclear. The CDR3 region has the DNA TGTGCCAGCTCACTAGCCGGAGGTACCACTGAAGCTTTCTTT. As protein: CASSLAGGTTEAFF.